A selection of T cell receptor beta chains follows, all from one sample in a study of blood T cell repertoires in COVID-19. Some clones are missing from TCRdb's copy, which holds only in-frame ones; the method was immunoSEQ multiplex PCR. The sample lists 200,000 or so clones; around nine tenths were seen once. Sequenced: peripheral blood. These TCRs come from a woman in her 40s who had recovered from COVID-19. Both conserved end residues are part of each CDR3.

CDR3 protein | J gene | V gene | CDR3 length
CATSDPTDSGNTIYF | TRBJ1-3 | TRBV24-1 | 15
CASGRGLRTDRYSYEQYF | TRBJ2-7 | TRBV7-9 | 18
CASSHGTSGPYYEQYF | TRBJ2-7 | TRBV3-1/TRBV3-2 | 16
CASREVRPDNSPLHF | TRBJ1-6 | TRBV19 | 15
CATSESGGEQYF | TRBJ2-7 | TRBV24-1 | 12
CASRWTSQETQYF | TRBJ2-5 | TRBV28 | 13
CATSSSTGWGKSEAFF | TRBJ1-1 | TRBV15 | 16
CASSPSSGENIQYF | TRBJ2-4 | TRBV18 | 14
CASSTGGQNIQYF | TRBJ2-4 | TRBV28 | 13
CASSSSGSAADTQYF | TRBJ2-3 | TRBV7-6 | 15
CSALRTGGNSEAFF | TRBJ1-1 | TRBV29-1 | 14
CASSFGLDPNEQFF | TRBJ2-1 | TRBV11-3 | 14
CASGLAGADTQYF | TRBJ2-3 | TRBV7-3 | 13
CASSSRVGTGELFF | TRBJ2-2 | TRBV7-9 | 14
CASRRGQGGYGYTF | TRBJ1-2 | TRBV19 | 14
CATSGEGRQGDYEQYF | TRBJ2-7 | TRBV24-1 | 16
CASSSGTGLNEQFF | TRBJ2-1 | TRBV18 | 14
CASSLMGQGSTDTQYF | TRBJ2-3 | TRBV7-8 | 16
CASKEGGKGYTF | TRBJ1-2 | TRBV27 | 12
CASSLTVNTEAFF | TRBJ1-1 | TRBV9 | 13
CASRPLGVSETQYF | TRBJ2-5 | TRBV27 | 14
CASSQPGQNYGYTF | TRBJ1-2 | TRBV16 | 14
CASSVDSNYGYTF | TRBJ1-2 | TRBV5-5 | 13
CASSQGVSSGRSTDTQYF | TRBJ2-3 | TRBV3-1/TRBV3-2 | 18
CASGRDHQETQYF | TRBJ2-5 | TRBV25-1 | 13
CAWSHNSGYGYTF | TRBJ1-2 | TRBV30 | 13
CASSQSSGTGAWGYTF | TRBJ1-2 | TRBV23-1 | 16
CASLPTGNQPQHF | TRBJ1-5 | TRBV6-5 | 13
CATGSDWETQYF | TRBJ2-5 | TRBV12-3/TRBV12-4 | 12
CASSSPGVRWTGELFF | TRBJ2-2 | TRBV7-9 | 16
CASSLWVRTGNSPLHF | TRBJ1-6 | TRBV27 | 16
CASGRHQETQYF | TRBJ2-5 | TRBV6-5 | 12
CASSPPTLNTEAFF | TRBJ1-1 | TRBV18 | 14
CASSLPQGQGGDQETQYF | TRBJ2-5 | TRBV7-9 | 18
CATSRTSHSGGIYGYTF | TRBJ1-2 | TRBV15 | 17
CASPQGAGYEQYF | TRBJ2-7 | TRBV6-5 | 13
CASSLDDLAWTTQETQYF | TRBJ2-5 | TRBV7-9 | 18
CASSSVDRDYSIQYF | TRBJ2-4 | TRBV6-6 | 15
CASSTYRDRVLPGANVLTF | TRBJ2-6 | TRBV27 | 19
CASSQEYTGPNYGYTF | TRBJ1-2 | TRBV4-1 | 16
CASSRTGDRSTDTQYF | TRBJ2-3 | TRBV7-6 | 16
CASSSRDRAYGYTF | TRBJ1-2 | TRBV6-5 | 14
CASSSEGGNTIYF | TRBJ1-3 | TRBV5-1 | 13
CASSFPTSGYEQYF | TRBJ2-7 | TRBV28 | 14
CAWSVFAVNTEAFF | TRBJ1-1 | TRBV30 | 14
CASGFSISTDTQYF | TRBJ2-3 | TRBV12-5 | 14
CASSSPGVPEKLFF | TRBJ1-4 | TRBV6-5 | 14
CASRRLAGELNEQFF | TRBJ2-1 | TRBV5-6 | 15
CASTSRGGFYGYTF | TRBJ1-2 | TRBV6-5 | 14
CASSQDAGGYYEQYF | TRBJ2-7 | TRBV4-1 | 15
CASSLGVSYEQYF | TRBJ2-7 | TRBV3-1/TRBV3-2 | 13
CASSPGTNTEAFF | TRBJ1-1 | TRBV7-9 | 13
CASSPSYGNTEAFF | TRBJ1-1 | TRBV13 | 14
CASSPAGRNEQFF | TRBJ2-1 | TRBV7-9 | 13